This is a list of T cell receptor beta chains from one sample in a study of T-cell memory formation after mild COVID-19. TCRdb re-analysed the 5' RACE reads in MiXCR, keeping a single row per CDR3 protein. The table records a few hundred thousand distinct CDR3 sequences, 8.5% to 9.5% of them present only once. Source material: PBMCs or a T cell subset sorted from them (not recorded which). The origin of the receptors is a man aged 18-30 years who had mild COVID-19 (a few samples of this study predate the infection). Cell type and time point are not known. The CDR3 runs from the conserved cysteine through the conserved F or W. A D gene is named only where the DNA matches it firmly. A clone size is listed for some rows: how often the clone was seen (once, few, many), or a class if it is expanded.

length: 15
J: TRBJ2-6
D: -
size: few
V: TRBV4-1
DNA: TGCGCCAGCAGCCAAGTGGGGGCTGGGGCCAACGTCCTGACTTTC
CDR3: CASSQVGAGANVLTF

length: 16
J: TRBJ2-7
D: TRBD2
size: few
V: TRBV18
DNA: TGTGCCAGCTCACCCGCGGGAGCGGGGCACTCCTACGAGCAGTACTTC
CDR3: CASSPAGAGHSYEQYF

length: 13
J: TRBJ2-7
D: TRBD1
size: -
V: TRBV5-1
DNA: TGCGCCAGCAGCCAGCACAGGGGAAACGAGCAGTACTTC
CDR3: CASSQHRGNEQYF

length: 12
J: TRBJ1-5
D: -
size: -
V: TRBV7-9
DNA: TGTGCCAGCAGCTTTGGTAGTCAGCCCCAGCATTTT
CDR3: CASSFGSQPQHF

length: 14
J: TRBJ1-2
D: TRBD1
size: -
V: TRBV5-1
DNA: TGCGCCAGCAGCAACACCGGGGACAGCTATGGCTACACCTTC
CDR3: CASSNTGDSYGYTF

length: 17
J: TRBJ1-2
D: TRBD1
size: -
V: TRBV6-1
DNA: TGTGCCAGCAGTGAAGCGCTTCGGACAGGGGCGTTGTATGGCTACACCTTC
CDR3: CASSEALRTGALYGYTF

length: 14
J: TRBJ1-6
D: -
size: few
V: TRBV6-4
DNA: TGTGCCAGCAGTGACTCTGCGTACGATTCACCCCTCCACTTT
CDR3: CASSDSAYDSPLHF

length: 15
J: TRBJ1-6
D: -
size: few
V: TRBV18
DNA: TGTGCCAGCTCACCAGACCAAACCGGGAATTCACCCCTCCACTTT
CDR3: CASSPDQTGNSPLHF

length: 16
J: TRBJ1-6
D: TRBD1
size: few
V: TRBV5-8
DNA: TGTGCCAGCAGCTTGGACGGGGACAGGGATAATTCACCCCTCCACTTT
CDR3: CASSLDGDRDNSPLHF

length: 14
J: TRBJ2-1
D: -
size: few
V: TRBV7-9
DNA: TGTGCCAGCAGCTTAATGGGGGGTTCGGATGAGCAGTTCTTC
CDR3: CASSLMGGSDEQFF

length: 14
J: TRBJ1-4
D: -
size: -
V: TRBV5-6
DNA: TGTGCCAGCAGACCCACAGGAATTAATGAAAAACTGTTTTTT
CDR3: CASRPTGINEKLFF

length: 12
J: TRBJ1-2
D: -
size: -
V: TRBV12-3/TRBV12-4
DNA: TGTGCCAGCAGTCATACAGGTTGGAACTACACCTTC
CDR3: CASSHTGWNYTF

length: 12
J: TRBJ2-5
D: -
size: -
V: TRBV5-1
DNA: TGCGCCAGCGCGAGGGGGGAAGAGACCCAGTACTTC
CDR3: CASARGEETQYF

length: 16
J: TRBJ2-3
D: TRBD2
size: many
V: TRBV12-3/TRBV12-4
DNA: TGTGCCAGCAGACCCCGTTGGGCGGGAGACACAGATACGCAGTATTTT
CDR3: CASRPRWAGDTDTQYF

length: 15
J: TRBJ2-3
D: TRBD1
size: many
V: TRBV7-2
DNA: TGTGCCAGCAGCTTAAGACGGACAGGGGGAGATACGCAGTATTTT
CDR3: CASSLRRTGGDTQYF

length: 14
J: TRBJ2-5
D: -
size: -
V: TRBV12-3/TRBV12-4
DNA: TGTGCCAGCAGTGGAAGATGGGGCTCCGAGACCCAGTACTTC
CDR3: CASSGRWGSETQYF

length: 19
J: TRBJ2-1
D: TRBD2
size: -
V: TRBV9
DNA: TGTGCCACCGAGGCGGGGGGCGCAACTTCCGCCGCCGCATACAATGAGCAGTTCTTC
CDR3: CATEAGGATSAAAYNEQFF

length: 13
J: TRBJ1-2
D: TRBD1
size: few
V: TRBV11-2
DNA: TGTGCCAGCAGACAGACAGGGGACTATGGCTACACCTTC
CDR3: CASRQTGDYGYTF

length: 16
J: TRBJ2-3
D: -
size: -
V: TRBV6-5
DNA: TGTGCCAGCAGTTACTCGAAGGACCGTGCCACAGATACGCAGTATTTT
CDR3: CASSYSKDRATDTQYF

length: 12
J: TRBJ2-2
D: -
size: -
V: TRBV27
DNA: TGTGCCAGCAGACTCCGAACCGGGGAGCTGTTTTTT
CDR3: CASRLRTGELFF

length: 15
J: TRBJ2-5
D: -
size: few
V: TRBV15
DNA: TGTGCCACCAGCAGAGTGAGTGGAGGGGCCCAGACCCAGTACTTC
CDR3: CATSRVSGGAQTQYF

length: 15
J: TRBJ2-1
D: TRBD1
size: -
V: TRBV20-1
DNA: TGCAGTGCTATCCCTGACAGGGTGATTGGGAATGAGCAGTTCTTC
CDR3: CSAIPDRVIGNEQFF

length: 14
J: TRBJ1-2
D: -
size: -
V: TRBV15
DNA: TGTGCCACCAGGACGGTGACAGGCAATTATGGCTACACCTTC
CDR3: CATRTVTGNYGYTF

length: 12
J: TRBJ1-2
D: -
size: -
V: TRBV20-1
DNA: TGCAGTGCTAGCGGGTCATGGGATGGCTACACCTTC
CDR3: CSASGSWDGYTF

length: 12
J: TRBJ2-7
D: -
size: many
V: TRBV7-9
DNA: TGTGCCAGCAGCTTAGACTGGCCCGAGCAGTACTTC
CDR3: CASSLDWPEQYF

length: 14
J: TRBJ2-6
D: -
size: few
V: TRBV5-6
DNA: TGTGCCAGCAGCTTGGCGGGGGGGGCCAACGTCCTGACTTTC
CDR3: CASSLAGGANVLTF

length: 18
J: TRBJ2-1
D: TRBD2
size: few
V: TRBV14
DNA: TGTGCCAGCAGCCCACGACTAGGGGTAGCGGGACCCTACAATGAGCAGTTCTTC
CDR3: CASSPRLGVAGPYNEQFF

length: 15
J: TRBJ2-7
D: -
size: -
V: TRBV4-1
DNA: TGCGCCAGCAGCCAGACAGGCAACAGTCCCTACGAGCAGTACTTC
CDR3: CASSQTGNSPYEQYF

length: 15
J: TRBJ2-4
D: TRBD2
size: many
V: TRBV2
DNA: TGTGCCACCACGGGACTAGCGGGGAGAAAAAACATTCAGTACTTC
CDR3: CATTGLAGRKNIQYF

length: 14
J: TRBJ2-1
D: -
size: -
V: TRBV7-9
DNA: TGTGCCAGCAGCCCCACTGCATCGGGGTTTGAGCAGTTCTTC
CDR3: CASSPTASGFEQFF

length: 13
J: TRBJ1-6
D: -
size: many
V: TRBV5-1
DNA: TGCGCCAGCAGCCTCGACTTGGGGTCACCCCTCCACTTT
CDR3: CASSLDLGSPLHF

length: 14
J: TRBJ1-2
D: -
size: many
V: TRBV7-3
DNA: TGTGCCAGCAGCTTAGACGGAAGTAACTATGGCTACACCTTC
CDR3: CASSLDGSNYGYTF

length: 15
J: TRBJ2-3
D: TRBD2
size: many
V: TRBV5-1
DNA: TGCGCCAGCAGCTCGGGGACTAGCGGGGGGGATACGCAGTATTTT
CDR3: CASSSGTSGGDTQYF

length: 15
J: TRBJ1-4
D: -
size: few
V: TRBV19
DNA: TGTGCCAGTAACGACAGAGGACCCGGAGATGAAAAACTGTTTTTT
CDR3: CASNDRGPGDEKLFF

length: 15
J: TRBJ2-7
D: -
size: many
V: TRBV5-1
DNA: TGCGCCAGCAGCCAGGCTGGGGGTTTCTCCTACGAGCAGTACTTC
CDR3: CASSQAGGFSYEQYF

length: 11
J: TRBJ2-3
D: -
size: few
V: TRBV7-9
DNA: TGTGCCTCGGAAGCGATAGATACGCAGTATTTT
CDR3: CASEAIDTQYF

length: 14
J: TRBJ2-1
D: TRBD2
size: many
V: TRBV11-2
DNA: TGTGCCAGCAGCCTTCCGGGGGGGCTTTCTGAGCAGTTCTTC
CDR3: CASSLPGGLSEQFF

length: 17
J: TRBJ2-1
D: TRBD2
size: many
V: TRBV5-6
DNA: TGTGCCAGCAGCTTGGAACTAGCGGGGGGGATCCGAAATGAGCAGTTCTTC
CDR3: CASSLELAGGIRNEQFF

length: 15
J: TRBJ2-7
D: TRBD1
size: few
V: TRBV28
DNA: TGTGCCAGCAGGACCCAGGGGGCCAGGGCCTACGAGCAGTACTTC
CDR3: CASRTQGARAYEQYF

length: 14
J: TRBJ2-6
D: -
size: many
V: TRBV6-4
DNA: TGTGCCAGCAGTGACAGGGTTGGGGCCAACGTCCTGACTTTC
CDR3: CASSDRVGANVLTF

length: 12
J: TRBJ1-5
D: -
size: few
V: TRBV18
DNA: TGTGCCAGCTCACCGTCAGGGATGCCCCAGCATTTT
CDR3: CASSPSGMPQHF

length: 17
J: TRBJ2-5
D: -
size: many
V: TRBV5-1
DNA: TGCGCCAGCAGCCCGGGAGTGGGACCCCGATGGGAAGAGACCCAGTACTTC
CDR3: CASSPGVGPRWEETQYF

length: 13
J: TRBJ2-3
D: -
size: few
V: TRBV20-1
DNA: TGCAGTGCCGGACTCTCCATCACAGATACGCAGTATTTT
CDR3: CSAGLSITDTQYF

length: 15
J: TRBJ2-5
D: TRBD1
size: -
V: TRBV5-1
DNA: TGCGCCAGCAGCAGGGACAGTGCTTTCCAAGAGACCCAGTACTTC
CDR3: CASSRDSAFQETQYF

length: 16
J: TRBJ2-2
D: TRBD1
size: few
V: TRBV10-3
DNA: TGTGCCATCAGTGAAGCCGGGACAGGGAACACCGGGGAGCTGTTTTTT
CDR3: CAISEAGTGNTGELFF

length: 15
J: TRBJ2-1
D: -
size: few
V: TRBV5-1
DNA: TGCGCCAGCAGCCTCGGTTCTCTCCCCTACAATGAGCAGTTCTTC
CDR3: CASSLGSLPYNEQFF

length: 14
J: TRBJ2-7
D: -
size: few
V: TRBV3-1
DNA: TGTGCCAGCAGCCAAGGAGGGGCTCTATACGAGCAGTACTTC
CDR3: CASSQGGALYEQYF

length: 11
J: TRBJ1-2
D: -
size: -
V: TRBV3-1
DNA: TGTGCCAGCAGCCAAGCTGCAGGCTACACCTTC
CDR3: CASSQAAGYTF

length: 14
J: TRBJ2-7
D: -
size: few
V: TRBV14
DNA: TGTGCCAGCAGCGCCTCCCTAAGCTCCTACGAGCAGTACTTC
CDR3: CASSASLSSYEQYF

length: 14
J: TRBJ1-2
D: -
size: -
V: TRBV18
DNA: TGTGCCAGCTCCGCGGGAGTGGGGGGTCATGGCTACACCTTC
CDR3: CASSAGVGGHGYTF

length: 14
J: TRBJ2-3
D: -
size: -
V: TRBV2
DNA: TGTGCCAGCAGTGGTAGCACCCAGCCGGATACGCAGTATTTT
CDR3: CASSGSTQPDTQYF

length: 18
J: TRBJ2-2
D: TRBD2
size: many
V: TRBV12-3/TRBV12-4
DNA: TGTGCCAGCAGTGCCGCGACTTTGCGGGGGGGCCTCGGCGGGGAGCTGTTTTTT
CDR3: CASSAATLRGGLGGELFF